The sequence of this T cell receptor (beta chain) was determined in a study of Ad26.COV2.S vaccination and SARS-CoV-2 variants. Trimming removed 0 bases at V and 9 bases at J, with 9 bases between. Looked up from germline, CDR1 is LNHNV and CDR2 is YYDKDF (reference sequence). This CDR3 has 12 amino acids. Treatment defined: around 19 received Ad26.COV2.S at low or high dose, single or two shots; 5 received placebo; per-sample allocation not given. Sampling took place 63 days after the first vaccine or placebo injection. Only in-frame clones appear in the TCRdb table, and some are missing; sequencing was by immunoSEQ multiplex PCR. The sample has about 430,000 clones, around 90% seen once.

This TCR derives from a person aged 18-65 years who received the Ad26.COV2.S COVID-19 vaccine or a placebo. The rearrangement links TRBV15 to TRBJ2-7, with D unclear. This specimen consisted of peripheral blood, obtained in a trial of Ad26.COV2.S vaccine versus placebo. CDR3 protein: CATSRDRAAQYF. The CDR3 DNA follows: TGTGCCACCAGCAGAGATCGGGCAGCGCAGTACTTC.